This T cell receptor (beta chain) was retrieved from a study of shared clonotypes between healthy human individuals. On the study more broadly: For every donor, three CD4 naive, three CD4 memory, two CD8 naive and one CD8 memory plates were used. Findings and limits, study-wide: Non-shared clonotypes were found to have lower generation probabilities than the clonotypes that were shared by all four of the sorted-subset donors.

The CDR3 length is 18 residues. The V gene end was trimmed by 2 bases and the J gene end by 4 bases; junction bases not matched to a gene: 14. CDR1 SGHVS and CDR2 FNYEAQ come from the germline V gene. About this clone itself: Its antigen is unknown.

At deep level, the assay was performed. Per sorted-subset replicate PCR, input was around 200 ng DNA, representing around 29,000 T cell genomes. Libraries were prepared by immunoSEQ multiplex PCR; TCRdb keeps only in-frame clonotypes and omits some of them. This table has roughly 1.4 million clones, approximately 98.5% appearing once. The sample taken for sequencing was naive CD4+ T cells sorted from blood. Subset defined: CD45RA+ positively selected. The V and J genes are TRBV7-6 and TRBJ2-3, with TRBD2 matching over 8 bases. This receptor was taken from a man aged 25 to 40 in good health. The CDR3 here is CASSLFPVSGSSADTQYF. In DNA form, the CDR3 reads TGTGCCAGCAGCTTATTCCCCGTCAGCGGGAGTTCGGCAGATACGCAGTATTTT.